Given below is one TCR beta chain in context. Its specificity is not known. This CDR3 has 11 amino acids. Germline loops: CDR1 MNHNS, CDR2 SASEGT. Trimming shortened V by 6 bases and J by 6 bases, and 9 bases separated the two germline ends. The entry originates in a study of T cells in localized non-small cell lung cancer. Study-level findings and limits: Density of T cells in blood, when higher, went with longer overall survival. Turning up in adjacent lung were a median roughly 60 of the top 100 tumor clones. Because researchers sequenced only one region of the tumor, heterogeneity is still possible. There was higher T cell clonality in uninvolved adjacent lung than in tumor, and it was highest there.

Libraries were prepared by immunoSEQ multiplex PCR; TCRdb keeps only in-frame clonotypes and omits some of them. The data show over 70,000 clones, around 90% seen once. The receptor was derived from a woman aged 35 to 70 with stage II squamous cell lung carcinoma. The specimen comprised PBMCs, sampled before any cancer treatment. This chain links TRBV6-1 with TRBJ2-7; D is possibly TRBD2 (6 bases). CDR3 sequence (DNA): TGTGCCAGCAGCCGGGACTTCGAGCAGTACTTC. The encoded protein is CASSRDFEQYF.